Listed below are T cell receptor beta chains from one sample, sequenced in a study of T cells in localized non-small cell lung cancer. Libraries were prepared by immunoSEQ multiplex PCR; TCRdb keeps only in-frame clonotypes and omits some of them. This sample has approximately 150,000 clones, with 80% to 90% found just once. The sample in question was peripheral blood, obtained before any cancer treatment. The origin of the receptors is a female donor over 55 with stage I lung adenocarcinoma. CDR3s include the opening cysteine and the closing phenylalanine or tryptophan. A D gene is named only where the DNA matches it firmly. Size is stated for part of the rows, as once, few or many counts, or as a class when the clone is expanded.

v_call,d_call,clone_size,j_call,cdr3_nt,cdr3_aa
TRBV7-9,TRBD1,-,TRBJ1-3,TGTGCCAGCAGCCCCGACAGGGTATTTGGAAACACCATATATTTT,CASSPDRVFGNTIYF
TRBV27,-,-,TRBJ2-7,TGTGCCAGCAGTAGGGCAGGAGGTAATGGCGAGCAGTACTTC,CASSRAGGNGEQYF
TRBV9,TRBD1,-,TRBJ1-2,TGTGCCAGCAGCGTAGCCACAGGGGATGGCTACACCTTC,CASSVATGDGYTF
TRBV29-1,TRBD2,-,TRBJ2-1,TGCAGCTTTGCCGGGTACGGGACTAGCGGGAGTAGGCTCTACAATGAGCAGTTCTTC,CSFAGYGTSGSRLYNEQFF
TRBV30,TRBD1,-,TRBJ1-2,TGTGCCTGGAGTGCCGGGACAGGGGTTTGGTATGGCTACACCTTC,CAWSAGTGVWYGYTF
TRBV11-3,TRBD2,once,TRBJ2-2,TGTGCCAGCAGCTTAGAAGTTAGCGGGATGCGCACCGGGGAGCTGTTTTTT,CASSLEVSGMRTGELFF
TRBV7-9,-,once,TRBJ2-1,TGTGCCAGCAGCTTAGGGCTGGGTTGGGCCCAGGTAAACAATGAGCAGTTCTTC,CASSLGLGWAQVNNEQFF
TRBV2,-,few,TRBJ1-2,TGTGCCAGCAGTTTTCAGGTTAACTATGGCTACACCTTC,CASSFQVNYGYTF
TRBV14,-,-,TRBJ1-2,TGTGCCAGCAGCCTCACCCAAGGCGTACCCTATGGCTACACCTTC,CASSLTQGVPYGYTF
TRBV9,TRBD2,-,TRBJ2-1,TGTGCCAGCAGCGGCAGGACTAGCGGGAGCTACGATGAGCAGTTCTTC,CASSGRTSGSYDEQFF
TRBV28,TRBD1,-,TRBJ1-2,TGTGCCAGCCGGGGACAGAACTATGGCTACACCTTC,CASRGQNYGYTF
TRBV6-5,-,-,TRBJ2-7,TGTGCCAGCAGTTTTACACATTACGAGCAGTACTTC,CASSFTHYEQYF
TRBV2,TRBD1,few,TRBJ1-1,TGTGCCGGACAGGGTAGCACTGAAGCTTTCTTT,CAGQGSTEAFF
TRBV7-7,TRBD1,-,TRBJ2-2,TGTGCCAGCAGCCAGGGACAGGGTCTCGACACCGGGGAGCTGTTTTTT,CASSQGQGLDTGELFF
TRBV5-8,-,many,TRBJ1-1,TGTGCCAGCAGCTCGGGGCGCAGGAACACTGAAGCTTTCTTT,CASSSGRRNTEAFF
TRBV4-1,-,-,TRBJ1-1,TGCGCCAGCAGCCAAATGAGGGGTACTGAAGCTTTCTTT,CASSQMRGTEAFF
TRBV5-6,TRBD1,-,TRBJ2-5,TGTGCCAGCAGCAAGTCCCGGGACAGGGGCTGGTACCAAGAGACCCAGTACTTC,CASSKSRDRGWYQETQYF
TRBV27,-,-,TRBJ2-7,TGTGCCAGCAGTTTAACAGCAGCGAGGCACTACGAGCAGTACTTC,CASSLTAARHYEQYF
TRBV10-1,-,-,TRBJ1-5,TGCGCCAGCAGCCGAACGGGGGGAGGTCTAGAGCAGCCCCAGCATTTT,CASSRTGGGLEQPQHF
TRBV10-2,-,-,TRBJ2-4,TGCGCCAGCAGTGATAGAGGGTTGGACAAAAACATTCAGTACTTC,CASSDRGLDKNIQYF
TRBV19,-,-,TRBJ2-5,TGTGCCAGTAGTATAGGAGGGACAACCAAAGAGACCCAGTACTTC,CASSIGGTTKETQYF
TRBV11-2,TRBD2,-,TRBJ2-5,TGTGCCAGCAGCTTAGCCCCGTGGTTGGCGGGAGCGGGTGAGACCCAGTACTTC,CASSLAPWLAGAGETQYF
TRBV11-3,TRBD1,-,TRBJ2-5,TGTGCCAGCAGCTTAGGGACAGGGGACCAAGAGACCCAGTACTTC,CASSLGTGDQETQYF
TRBV10-3,-,-,TRBJ1-1,TGTGCCATCAGTGAGGGAGACACTGAAGCTTTCTTT,CAISEGDTEAFF
TRBV10-1,-,-,TRBJ2-7,TGCGCCAGCAGTGGTGGGGGAGTCGGCGAGCAGTACTTC,CASSGGGVGEQYF
TRBV5-4,TRBD1,-,TRBJ2-2,TGTGCCAGCAGCTCGAACAGGGGATATGGCACCGGGGAGCTGTTTTTT,CASSSNRGYGTGELFF
TRBV19,TRBD1,-,TRBJ2-2,TGTGCCAGCACCACAGGGGGCCTAGGACCGGGGGAGCTGTTTTTT,CASTTGGLGPGELFF
TRBV2,-,-,TRBJ2-3,TGTGCCAGCAGCAGAACCTACACAGATACGCAGTATTTT,CASSRTYTDTQYF
TRBV7-3,TRBD2,-,TRBJ2-3,TGTGCCAGCAGCTTAATGGGCGGGAGACCCCGCACAGATACGCAGTATTTT,CASSLMGGRPRTDTQYF
TRBV9,-,-,TRBJ2-1,TGTGCCAGCAGTTACGGTAGTGGCAGTCCGACCAACAATGAGCAGTTCTTC,CASSYGSGSPTNNEQFF
TRBV5-1,TRBD1,-,TRBJ2-7,TGCGCCAGCAGCTCAAGGGACAGGGTAAGGGGCGAGCAGTACTTC,CASSSRDRVRGEQYF
TRBV10-3,TRBD2,-,TRBJ2-1,TGTACCACCGGCGGGAGTAGTTCCCCCAATGAGCAGTTCTTC,CTTGGSSSPNEQFF
TRBV28,TRBD1,-,TRBJ2-3,TGTGCCAGCAAATTCAGGGGGATGAGAGATACGCAGTATTTT,CASKFRGMRDTQYF
TRBV4-1,-,-,TRBJ2-1,TGCGCCAGCAGCCTGACCGAGGGGGGACCCCCCTACAATGAGCAGTTCTTC,CASSLTEGGPPYNEQFF
TRBV29-1,-,-,TRBJ2-3,TGCAGCGTTGACAGGGTAGCAGATACGCAGTATTTT,CSVDRVADTQYF
TRBV20-1,-,-,TRBJ2-1,TGCAGTGCTAGCACTAATGAGCAGTTCTTC,CSASTNEQFF
TRBV27,TRBD2,-,TRBJ2-3,TGTGCCAGCGCGGGGGTGATAACGCGTTCAGATACGCAGTATTTT,CASAGVITRSDTQYF
TRBV19,-,-,TRBJ2-7,TGTGCCAGTAGTTTCGGGACCACCGCCTACGAGCAGTACTTC,CASSFGTTAYEQYF
TRBV5-3,TRBD1,-,TRBJ2-1,TGTGCCAGAAGCTGTCGGAGACAGGGATACAATGAGCAGTTCTTC,CARSCRRQGYNEQFF
TRBV5-8,-,-,TRBJ2-1,TGTGCCAGCAGCCCGGACTACAATGAGCAGTTCTTC,CASSPDYNEQFF
TRBV7-9,TRBD1,few,TRBJ1-4,TGTGCCAGCAGCGCCGGGACAGTTAATGAAAAACTGTTTTTT,CASSAGTVNEKLFF
TRBV27,-,-,TRBJ2-7,TGTGCCAGCAGTTCACCCATTCGGGGAACCTACGAGCAGTACTTC,CASSSPIRGTYEQYF
TRBV30,-,-,TRBJ1-6,TGTGCCTGGAGAGACGTAGGAGCGGCTTATAATTCACCCCTCCACTTT,CAWRDVGAAYNSPLHF
TRBV18,TRBD2,-,TRBJ2-2,TGTGCCAGCTCACCTCTAATGCCGGGACTAGCGCGGACCGGGGAGCTGTTTTTT,CASSPLMPGLARTGELFF
TRBV29-1,-,once,TRBJ1-5,TGCAGCGTTGAAGAGGGAACAGGGAGGGATCAGCCCCAGCATTTT,CSVEEGTGRDQPQHF
TRBV7-3,-,-,TRBJ1-1,TGTGCCAGCAGCTTAAAAGGGGCAGCTAAGAACACTGAAGCTTTCTTT,CASSLKGAAKNTEAFF
TRBV7-3,-,-,TRBJ1-2,TGTGCCAGCAGCTTAAGTTCAGTACAGAACTATGGCTACACCTTC,CASSLSSVQNYGYTF
TRBV6-5,TRBD1,-,TRBJ1-6,TGTGCCAGCAGATCCTCACAGGGGGCGAATTCACCCCTCCACTTT,CASRSSQGANSPLHF
TRBV19,-,once,TRBJ1-4,TGTGCCAGTAGATCGTCCCCGGGGACTAATGAAAAACTGTTTTTT,CASRSSPGTNEKLFF
TRBV28,TRBD2,once,TRBJ2-1,TGTGCCAGCAGTTTAACGATGGTCTGGGCTAGCGGAGACTACAATGAGCAGTTCTTC,CASSLTMVWASGDYNEQFF
TRBV29-1,-,few,TRBJ1-1,TGCAGCGTTGTTCGAGACACCAACACTGAAGCTTTCTTT,CSVVRDTNTEAFF
TRBV5-1,-,-,TRBJ2-2,TGCGCCAGCAGCTTGTACGGGGGAATGGGCGGGGAGCTGTTTTTT,CASSLYGGMGGELFF
TRBV2,-,-,TRBJ1-5,TGTGCCAGCAGTGAACTATCCCCGAATCAGCCCCAGCATTTT,CASSELSPNQPQHF